This passage covers 2 T cell receptor beta chains from one sample sequenced in a study of tumor and adjacent non-tumor tissue in lung cancer. No cell sorting was done before RNA was extracted from the tissue. More than 3 cm separated this lung sample from the edge of the tumor. A modified ARM-PCR protocol with three rounds of nested PCR amplified TCRbeta. Each CDR3 protein gets one entry after TCRdb re-called the multiplex PCR reads with MiXCR. The sample records 80,000 to 100,000 distinct CDR3 sequences, roughly 80% being singletons. Source material: distant non-tumor lung tissue. The receptors were gathered from a man aged 55 to 70 with small cell lung cancer.

Of note for this clonotype: This sequence may be a read error, since a much larger clone differs from it by one base. V gene TRBV28 combines with J gene TRBJ1-2; a possible D gene is TRBD1 (6 bases). The CDR3 spans 13 residues. Germline V gene data show CDR1 as MDHEN and CDR2 as SYDVKM. The CDR3 coding sequence is TGTGCCAGCAGTTCAGGACAGTACTATGGCTACATCTTC. Its protein is CASSSGQYYGYIF.

Comment on this clonotype: One end of the junction varies from germline; a read error may be responsible. The rearrangement links TRBV6-5 to TRBJ1-6; D unresolved. CDR1 is MNHEY, CDR2 SVGAGI, per germline. This CDR3 contains 13 residues. The CDR3 reads CASTMGCYSPLQF. The CDR3 DNA reads TGTGCCAGTACGATGGGGTGTTATTCACCCCTCCAATTT.